This TCR beta chain was identified during a study of blood T cell repertoires in COVID-19. Study-wide context: Collection of acute and convalescent COVID-19 samples took place in the United States, Italy and Spain. From T cells, B-cell-depleted T cells, or PBMCs came the material, which was cDNA or gDNA.

As processed by the authors: Amplification with reference gene primers provided the estimates of nucleated cell counts. This table comes from immunoSEQ multiplex PCR, and its TCRdb copy is limited to in-frame clones, with some not included. V, J and clone size reflect that table, while D and trimming were determined from the DNA. The sample consists of 90,000 to 120,000 clones, 91% of them appearing once. The CDR3 totals 16 residues. Germline V gene data show CDR1 as MNHEY and CDR2 as SMNVEV (reference sequence). With V trimmed by 3 bases and J by 4 bases, 8 bases remained unmatched. The V call is TRBV27, the J call TRBJ2-2, with TRBD1 matching over 7 bases. The TCR originated in a human donor in a cohort sampled during active COVID-19. The sequenced material came from peripheral blood. The CDR3 loop is CASSFRGFPSTGELFF. The DNA for the CDR3 is TGTGCCAGCAGTTTCAGGGGGTTCCCCTCCACCGGGGAGCTGTTTTTT.